This TCR beta chain is from a study of blood T cell repertoires in COVID-19 (dated by TCRdb to about 2020). About the full investigation: Samples covering the acute and convalescent phases of COVID-19 were provided by collaborators in the United States, Italy and Spain. The material from the prospective study consisted of cDNA or gDNA derived from T cells, B-cell-depleted T cells, or PBMCs. The repertoires were released in a freely available public database meant as a resource for research on the immune response to SARS-CoV-2. The sample metadata nearly always contained a de-identified subject ID, COVID-19 status, age in years and sex. The dataset comprised deeply sampled blood TCRbeta repertoires from subjects exposed to, actively infected with, or recovered from COVID-19. The samples were drawn from two sources: the first 160 participants of the ongoing ImmuneRACE study, and approximately 1,300 subjects contributed by 6 global collaborators. Where available, HLA class I and class II types were taken from metadata supplied by the sample provider and were not determined by assay-based typing. Points the paper makes about the study in general: The amount of clinical and demographic metadata varied by source and participant and was provided uncurated.

At one collaborating source in Seattle, patients were enrolled during active infection and were followed longitudinally through the course of disease. Whole blood was collected in K2EDTA tubes by collaborating institutions according to the institutions' own protocols. For TCRbeta analysis, collaborator samples were shipped as frozen whole blood, as isolated PBMCs, or as DNA extracted from either sample type. As concerns this clone: Its recognized antigen is unknown. No clone much larger than this one lies a single base away; base qualities are absent.

TCRbeta CDR3 regions were amplified from genomic DNA by means of the immunoSEQ Assay, a bias-controlled multiplex PCR. The original pipeline was this. Nucleated cell counts per sample were estimated from amplification of reference gene primers within the assay. To quantify the absolute abundance of each unique TCRbeta CDR3 rearrangement, sequence reads were collapsed and filtered. For each sample, productive Simpson clonality was calculated by taking the square root of Simpson's diversity index across productive rearrangements. TCRdb obtained this table from immuneACCESS and retained in-frame rearrangements with V and J assigned. These tables miss some clones; where compared with another copy, unresolved V genes account for less than half of the shortfall, and the remainder is unexplained. That table is the source of V, J and clone size, and D and trimming were worked out from the DNA. The sample contains about 360,000 clones, around nine tenths of them found a single time. Of the sample, under 8.5% is held by the ten largest clones.

Ends trimmed: V by 1 base, J by 10 bases; bases unmatched to a gene: 6. Spanning cysteine to phenylalanine, the CDR3 consists of 13 amino acids. The CDR3 DNA has 39 bases and is translated from base 1. Sequences SNHLY (CDR1) and FYNNEI (CDR2) are obtained from the germline V gene. Recombination joined TRBV2 with TRBJ1-1; TRBD1 matches 7 bases in the middle. The sequence was collected from a woman aged 55-69 years with COVID-19, enrolled during active disease. Sequenced material: peripheral blood. The CDR3 corresponds to CASSEVARQGAFF. The bases read TGTGCCAGCAGTGAAGTCGCGCGACAGGGAGCTTTCTTT.